Listed below are T cell receptor beta chains from one sample, sequenced in a study of blood T cell repertoires in COVID-19. The protocol was immunoSEQ multiplex PCR, while the TCRdb copy is restricted to in-frame clones and leaves out a portion. Altogether under 250,000 clones are present, about 91% being singletons, with the ten largest covering about 4.8%. The material sequenced was peripheral blood. These receptors originate from a middle-aged woman with acute or convalescent COVID-19. Each CDR3 is given with its conserved first and last residue. A D gene is named only where the DNA matches it firmly. Clone size is shown for a subset of rows, as once, few, many or a class of expanded clone.

d_gene: TRBD1; abundance: .; j_gene: TRBJ1-1; v_gene: TRBV5-6; CDR3nt: TGTGCCAGCAGCGAACCAAGGACAGGTTCGAACACTGAAGCTTTCTTT; CDR3aa: CASSEPRTGSNTEAFF
d_gene: .; abundance: .; j_gene: TRBJ1-1; v_gene: TRBV18; CDR3nt: TGTGCCAGCTCGTCGGGTCCGAACACTGAAGCTTTCTTT; CDR3aa: CASSSGPNTEAFF
d_gene: TRBD1; abundance: .; j_gene: TRBJ1-2; v_gene: TRBV6-5; CDR3nt: TGTGCCAGCAGTCATAGACAGGGGGATAATGGCTACACCTTC; CDR3aa: CASSHRQGDNGYTF
d_gene: TRBD1; abundance: .; j_gene: TRBJ1-2; v_gene: TRBV12-3/TRBV12-4; CDR3nt: TGTGCCAGCAGCAAGGGACAGGGCTATGGCTACACCTTC; CDR3aa: CASSKGQGYGYTF
d_gene: .; abundance: .; j_gene: TRBJ2-4; v_gene: TRBV7-9; CDR3nt: TGTGCCAGCAGCTTAGGAACAGGGACCCAAAACATTCAGTACTTC; CDR3aa: CASSLGTGTQNIQYF
d_gene: .; abundance: .; j_gene: TRBJ2-3; v_gene: TRBV5-1; CDR3nt: TGCGCCAGCAGCCCCGGGGGAGATAGCACAGATACGCAGTATTTT; CDR3aa: CASSPGGDSTDTQYF
d_gene: .; abundance: .; j_gene: TRBJ1-2; v_gene: TRBV9; CDR3nt: TGTGCCAGCACCCCCGGGGAATCCTATGGCTACACCTTC; CDR3aa: CASTPGESYGYTF
d_gene: .; abundance: .; j_gene: TRBJ2-5; v_gene: TRBV29-1; CDR3nt: TGCAGCGTTGCTCCTCAAGAGACCCAGTACTTC; CDR3aa: CSVAPQETQYF
d_gene: .; abundance: .; j_gene: TRBJ2-1; v_gene: TRBV24-1; CDR3nt: TGTGCCACCAGCGAACAGGGATATGAGCAGTTCTTC; CDR3aa: CATSEQGYEQFF
d_gene: TRBD1; abundance: .; j_gene: TRBJ1-3; v_gene: TRBV9; CDR3nt: TGTGCCAGCAGCGGGACAGGGGATGGAAACACCATATATTTT; CDR3aa: CASSGTGDGNTIYF
d_gene: TRBD2; abundance: .; j_gene: TRBJ2-3; v_gene: TRBV4-1; CDR3nt: TGCGCCAGCAGCCTCCCCGGGGGGGGCCCGCCAGATACGCAGTATTTT; CDR3aa: CASSLPGGGPPDTQYF
d_gene: TRBD1; abundance: .; j_gene: TRBJ1-2; v_gene: TRBV10-3; CDR3nt: TGTGCCATCGTCAGAGCAGGGGGCGAAATGGAGGGCTACACCTTC; CDR3aa: CAIVRAGGEMEGYTF
d_gene: .; abundance: .; j_gene: TRBJ1-6; v_gene: TRBV5-1; CDR3nt: TGCGCCAGCAGCTTCGTCGGGGGGGGACCGGGTTCACCCCTCCACTTT; CDR3aa: CASSFVGGGPGSPLHF
d_gene: TRBD1; abundance: .; j_gene: TRBJ1-6; v_gene: TRBV7-9; CDR3nt: TGTGCCAGCAGCCCCCAGGGGGCGGGTTCACCCCTCCACTTT; CDR3aa: CASSPQGAGSPLHF
d_gene: .; abundance: .; j_gene: TRBJ2-3; v_gene: TRBV14; CDR3nt: TGTGCCAGCAGCCAAGAATCATCGGCAGGGAAGGATACGCAGTATTTT; CDR3aa: CASSQESSAGKDTQYF
d_gene: .; abundance: .; j_gene: TRBJ2-2; v_gene: TRBV4-1; CDR3nt: TGCGCCAGCAGCCAAGAGATCCTGGGCCTAATGAACACCGGGGAGCTGTTTTTT; CDR3aa: CASSQEILGLMNTGELFF
d_gene: TRBD2; abundance: .; j_gene: TRBJ2-1; v_gene: TRBV3-1/TRBV3-2; CDR3nt: TGTGCCAGCAGCCAAAGCAATCGGGGGGGCGGAAATGAGCAGTTCTTC; CDR3aa: CASSQSNRGGGNEQFF
d_gene: .; abundance: .; j_gene: TRBJ1-1; v_gene: TRBV19; CDR3nt: TGTGCCAGTAGTATAATAAACACTGAAGCTTTCTTT; CDR3aa: CASSIINTEAFF
d_gene: TRBD1; abundance: .; j_gene: TRBJ2-3; v_gene: TRBV4-1; CDR3nt: TGCGCCAGCAGCCTCCAGGGGGCCGTTGATACGCAGTATTTT; CDR3aa: CASSLQGAVDTQYF
d_gene: .; abundance: .; j_gene: TRBJ2-5; v_gene: TRBV10-1; CDR3nt: TGCGCCAGCAGTGAGTCCCAGGGCCGACAGGAGACCCAGTACTTC; CDR3aa: CASSESQGRQETQYF
d_gene: .; abundance: .; j_gene: TRBJ1-5; v_gene: TRBV4-2; CDR3nt: TGTGCCAGCAGCCAAGACCACCAGGTAGGCAATCAGCCCCAGCATTTT; CDR3aa: CASSQDHQVGNQPQHF
d_gene: .; abundance: .; j_gene: TRBJ1-5; v_gene: TRBV28; CDR3nt: TGTGCCAGCAGTTTAGGGACACCGGATCAGCCCCAGCATTTT; CDR3aa: CASSLGTPDQPQHF
d_gene: .; abundance: .; j_gene: TRBJ2-1; v_gene: TRBV3-1/TRBV3-2; CDR3nt: TGTGCCAGCAGCCAAGTCGGCGGGGCCAGCTCCTACAATGAGCAGTTCTTC; CDR3aa: CASSQVGGASSYNEQFF
d_gene: TRBD1; abundance: .; j_gene: TRBJ1-2; v_gene: TRBV5-4; CDR3nt: TGTGCCAGCAGCCTTACAGGGGGTAAGGGCTACACCTTC; CDR3aa: CASSLTGGKGYTF
d_gene: .; abundance: .; j_gene: TRBJ1-2; v_gene: TRBV9; CDR3nt: TGTGCCAGCAGCACCAGGGGATATGGCTACACCTTC; CDR3aa: CASSTRGYGYTF
d_gene: .; abundance: once; j_gene: TRBJ2-4; v_gene: TRBV6-5; CDR3nt: TGTGCCAGCAGTTACTTACAGGGATCGGGCATTCAGTACTTC; CDR3aa: CASSYLQGSGIQYF
d_gene: TRBD2; abundance: .; j_gene: TRBJ2-1; v_gene: TRBV6-5; CDR3nt: TGTGCCAGCAGTTATAGCGGGACTAAGAACAATGAGCAGTTCTTC; CDR3aa: CASSYSGTKNNEQFF
d_gene: .; abundance: .; j_gene: TRBJ2-3; v_gene: TRBV9; CDR3nt: TGTGCCAGCAGCGTCGATAGTGCCGTTACGCAGTATTTT; CDR3aa: CASSVDSAVTQYF
d_gene: TRBD2; abundance: .; j_gene: TRBJ2-3; v_gene: TRBV11-2; CDR3nt: TGTGCCAGCAGCTTAGGTTCTAGCGGGGGCACAGATACGCAGTATTTT; CDR3aa: CASSLGSSGGTDTQYF
d_gene: .; abundance: .; j_gene: TRBJ1-5; v_gene: TRBV18; CDR3nt: TGTGCCAGCTCACCACGACAGGCCAATCAGCCCCAGCATTTT; CDR3aa: CASSPRQANQPQHF
d_gene: .; abundance: .; j_gene: TRBJ2-1; v_gene: TRBV28; CDR3nt: TGTGCCAGCAGCCCCAACCCTAGGGGCTACAATGAGCAGTTCTTC; CDR3aa: CASSPNPRGYNEQFF
d_gene: TRBD1; abundance: .; j_gene: TRBJ1-6; v_gene: TRBV3-1/TRBV3-2; CDR3nt: TGTGCCAGCAGCCCCACAGGGGGGGATAATTCACCCCTCCACTTT; CDR3aa: CASSPTGGDNSPLHF
d_gene: TRBD1; abundance: .; j_gene: TRBJ1-2; v_gene: TRBV15; CDR3nt: TGTGCCACCAGCACGGGACAGGACTATGGCTACACCTTC; CDR3aa: CATSTGQDYGYTF
d_gene: TRBD2; abundance: .; j_gene: TRBJ2-2; v_gene: TRBV4-2; CDR3nt: TGTGCCAGCAGCCAGCCCCCCGGGACTAGCGGGGGTTCGAACACCGGGGAGCTGTTTTTT; CDR3aa: CASSQPPGTSGGSNTGELFF
d_gene: .; abundance: .; j_gene: TRBJ1-5; v_gene: TRBV5-6; CDR3nt: TGTGCCAGCTTCTCAGGGGTGAATCAGCCCCAGCATTTT; CDR3aa: CASFSGVNQPQHF
d_gene: TRBD1; abundance: few; j_gene: TRBJ1-5; v_gene: TRBV3-1/TRBV3-2; CDR3nt: TGTGCCAGCAGCCGACAGGGGGCGGTTCAGCCCCAGCATTTT; CDR3aa: CASSRQGAVQPQHF
d_gene: .; abundance: .; j_gene: TRBJ1-2; v_gene: TRBV7-3; CDR3nt: TGTGCCAGCAGCCCACGGGAGGGAGGCTATGGCTACACCTTC; CDR3aa: CASSPREGGYGYTF
d_gene: .; abundance: once; j_gene: TRBJ2-5; v_gene: TRBV19; CDR3nt: TGTGCCAGTAGTATGGGGCAGAACCAAGAGACCCAGTACTTC; CDR3aa: CASSMGQNQETQYF
d_gene: .; abundance: .; j_gene: TRBJ1-2; v_gene: TRBV3-1/TRBV3-2; CDR3nt: TGTGCCAGCAGCCAAGGAGGGCCCTATGGCTACACCTTC; CDR3aa: CASSQGGPYGYTF
d_gene: .; abundance: .; j_gene: TRBJ2-1; v_gene: TRBV30; CDR3nt: TGTGCCTGGAGCCGGGGGGCCGGTGAGCAGTTCTTC; CDR3aa: CAWSRGAGEQFF
d_gene: .; abundance: .; j_gene: TRBJ1-4; v_gene: TRBV14; CDR3nt: TGTGCCAGCAGTTGGGGCAGGGCGGCTAATGAAAAACTGTTTTTT; CDR3aa: CASSWGRAANEKLFF
d_gene: .; abundance: .; j_gene: TRBJ1-6; v_gene: TRBV6-5; CDR3nt: TGTGCCAGCAGTTACTTCGGGGGGCTTGAAGGATCACCCCTCCACTTT; CDR3aa: CASSYFGGLEGSPLHF
d_gene: .; abundance: .; j_gene: TRBJ2-5; v_gene: TRBV19; CDR3nt: TGTGCCAGTGCAGGCCCGGGGTACCAAGAGACCCAGTACTTC; CDR3aa: CASAGPGYQETQYF
d_gene: TRBD1; abundance: .; j_gene: TRBJ1-6; v_gene: TRBV3-1/TRBV3-2; CDR3nt: TGTGCCAGCAGCGTCACTTTTTTATTAACAGGGGATGGTGTCCGTTCACCCCTCCACTTT; CDR3aa: CASSVTFLLTGDGVRSPLHF
d_gene: TRBD1; abundance: .; j_gene: TRBJ2-3; v_gene: TRBV14; CDR3nt: TGTGCCAGCAGCCAAGGTGTGGGACAGGCCACAGATACGCAGTATTTT; CDR3aa: CASSQGVGQATDTQYF
d_gene: .; abundance: .; j_gene: TRBJ2-3; v_gene: TRBV4-1; CDR3nt: TGCGCCAGCAGCCAAGGACAGTTCCCTAGCACAGATACGCAGTATTTT; CDR3aa: CASSQGQFPSTDTQYF
d_gene: TRBD1; abundance: .; j_gene: TRBJ1-3; v_gene: TRBV18; CDR3nt: TGTGCCAGCTCACCACCGAACAGGGGAAGTGGAAACACCATATATTTT; CDR3aa: CASSPPNRGSGNTIYF
d_gene: .; abundance: .; j_gene: TRBJ1-2; v_gene: TRBV6-5; CDR3nt: TGTGCCAGCATAGGGGACTGGGTCTATGGCTACACCTTC; CDR3aa: CASIGDWVYGYTF
d_gene: TRBD2; abundance: .; j_gene: TRBJ2-5; v_gene: TRBV2; CDR3nt: TGTGCCAGCAGTGAAGGACTAGCGGGGGGAAGGAAGACCCAGTACTTC; CDR3aa: CASSEGLAGGRKTQYF
d_gene: TRBD1; abundance: .; j_gene: TRBJ1-4; v_gene: TRBV5-4; CDR3nt: TGTGCCACCGGAGAAGGGGGCTACAGTAATGAAAAACTGTTTTTT; CDR3aa: CATGEGGYSNEKLFF
d_gene: TRBD1; abundance: few; j_gene: TRBJ1-4; v_gene: TRBV3-1/TRBV3-2; CDR3nt: TGTGCCAGCAGCGCCGGGACAGGGAACTCTAATGAAAAACTGTTTTTT; CDR3aa: CASSAGTGNSNEKLFF
d_gene: .; abundance: once; j_gene: TRBJ1-2; v_gene: TRBV19; CDR3nt: TGTGCCAGTAGTCGACCCCGAGGGAGCGAGGCAAACTATGGCTACACCTTC; CDR3aa: CASSRPRGSEANYGYTF
d_gene: .; abundance: .; j_gene: TRBJ1-2; v_gene: TRBV10-3; CDR3nt: TGTGCCGTTACCGGGGGGTACGGCTACACCTTC; CDR3aa: CAVTGGYGYTF
d_gene: TRBD2; abundance: .; j_gene: TRBJ2-1; v_gene: TRBV3-1/TRBV3-2; CDR3nt: TGTGCCAGCAGCCAAAGTAGTGGGGGGGGCAATGAGCAGTTCTTC; CDR3aa: CASSQSSGGGNEQFF
d_gene: TRBD1; abundance: .; j_gene: TRBJ2-1; v_gene: TRBV9; CDR3nt: TGTGCCAGCAGCGTAGCAGGGACAGGGTTCAATGAGCAGTTCTTC; CDR3aa: CASSVAGTGFNEQFF
d_gene: .; abundance: .; j_gene: TRBJ2-3; v_gene: TRBV11-3; CDR3nt: TGTGCCAGCAGCTTTCGGGGAAGCACAGATACGCAGTATTTT; CDR3aa: CASSFRGSTDTQYF
d_gene: .; abundance: .; j_gene: TRBJ1-2; v_gene: TRBV19; CDR3nt: TGTGCCAGTAGTATAGGCGCGGGGGACTATGGCTACACCTTC; CDR3aa: CASSIGAGDYGYTF
d_gene: .; abundance: .; j_gene: TRBJ1-2; v_gene: TRBV7-3; CDR3nt: TGTGCCAGCAGCTTAAAAGGGGGCTATGGCTACACCTTC; CDR3aa: CASSLKGGYGYTF
d_gene: .; abundance: .; j_gene: TRBJ1-2; v_gene: TRBV6-6; CDR3nt: TGTGCCAGCGGGCAGAACTATGGCTACACCTTC; CDR3aa: CASGQNYGYTF